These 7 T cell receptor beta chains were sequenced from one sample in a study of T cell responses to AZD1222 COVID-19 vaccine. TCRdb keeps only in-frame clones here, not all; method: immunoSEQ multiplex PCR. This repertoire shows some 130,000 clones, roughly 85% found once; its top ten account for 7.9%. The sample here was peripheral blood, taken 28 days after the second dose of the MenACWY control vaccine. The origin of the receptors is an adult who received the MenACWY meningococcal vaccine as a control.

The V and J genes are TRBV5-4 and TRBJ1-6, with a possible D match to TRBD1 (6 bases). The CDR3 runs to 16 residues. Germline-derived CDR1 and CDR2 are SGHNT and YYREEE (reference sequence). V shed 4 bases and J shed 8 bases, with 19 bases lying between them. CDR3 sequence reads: CASSPRGGAAYSPLHF. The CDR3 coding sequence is TGTGCCAGCAGCCCCCGGGGGGGGGCTGCTTATTCACCCCTCCACTTT.

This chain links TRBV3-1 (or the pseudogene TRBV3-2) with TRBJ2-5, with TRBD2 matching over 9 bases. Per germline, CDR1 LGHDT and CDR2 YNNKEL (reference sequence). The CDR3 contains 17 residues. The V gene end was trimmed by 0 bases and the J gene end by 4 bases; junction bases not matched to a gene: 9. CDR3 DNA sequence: TGTGCCAGCAGCCAAGATCGGGTAGCGGGGGTCGCAGAGACCCAGTACTTC. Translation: CASSQDRVAGVAETQYF.

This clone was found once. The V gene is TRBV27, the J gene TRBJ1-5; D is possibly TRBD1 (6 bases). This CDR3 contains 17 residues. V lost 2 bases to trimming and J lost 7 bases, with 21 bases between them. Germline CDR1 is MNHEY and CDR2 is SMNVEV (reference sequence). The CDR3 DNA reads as TGTGCCAGCAGTTTAAGATCGGGACACTCCGCGGTACAGCCCCAGCATTTT. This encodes CASSLRSGHSAVQPQHF.

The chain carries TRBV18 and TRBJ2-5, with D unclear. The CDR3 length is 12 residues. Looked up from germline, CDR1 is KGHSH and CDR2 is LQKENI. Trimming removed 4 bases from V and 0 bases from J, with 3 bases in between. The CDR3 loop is CASSRHQETQYF. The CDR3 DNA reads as TGTGCCAGCTCACGACACCAAGAGACCCAGTACTTC.

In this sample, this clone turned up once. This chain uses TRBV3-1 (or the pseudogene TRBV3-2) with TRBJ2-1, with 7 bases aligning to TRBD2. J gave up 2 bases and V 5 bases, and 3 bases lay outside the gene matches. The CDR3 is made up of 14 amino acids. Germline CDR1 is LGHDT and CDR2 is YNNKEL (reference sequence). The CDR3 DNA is TGTGCCAGCAGCAAGAGCGGGACCTACAATGAGCAGTTCTTC. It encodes CASSKSGTYNEQFF.

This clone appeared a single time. The CDR3 DNA follows: TGTGCCAGCAGCCCCCGGACCTCAGGGGGGTATGGCTACACCTTC. This encodes CASSPRTSGGYGYTF. The chain is built from TRBV7-2 and TRBJ1-2; TRBD1 matches at 7 bases. The germline V gene encodes CDR1 SGHTA and CDR2 FQGNSA. The trim removed 5 bases at V and 5 bases at J, leaving 11 bases unmatched. The CDR3 runs to 15 residues.

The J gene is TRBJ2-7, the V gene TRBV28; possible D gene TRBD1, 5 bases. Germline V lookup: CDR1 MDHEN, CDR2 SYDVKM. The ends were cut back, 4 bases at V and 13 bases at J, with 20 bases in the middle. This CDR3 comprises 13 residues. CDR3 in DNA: TGTGCCAGCAGTTCCCCAAGCAGGGAAATGAGATACGTC. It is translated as CASSSPSREMRYV.